This T cell receptor (beta chain) was identified during a study of neurological immune-mediated disorders. Trimming took 0 bases from V and 0 from J; bases not matched to a gene: 4. The CDR3 extends over 16 amino acids. In germline, CDR1 is LNHNV, CDR2 YYDKDF (reference sequence). PBMCs stored at -80 C, numbering 2 million, were the origin of the unsorted libraries. Study results and caveats: The absence of shared CDR3 amino acid sequences among expanded clones across subjects suggests private repertoires in all groups.

This clonotype was picked up many times. Its specificity is unknown. 5'RACE with 10-nucleotide random UMIs generated the cDNA. Sequencing runs each yielded over 180 million TCR-beta sequences from 15-18 subjects. TCRdb re-derived calls from the 5' RACE reads in MiXCR, one entry per CDR3 protein. Of tens of thousands of distinct CDR3 sequences in the sample, roughly 2% were seen once. The rearrangement uses TRBV15 and TRBJ1-1; 7 bases match TRBD1. This TCR was recovered from a woman between 40 and 55 years old with multiple sclerosis. Sequencing was carried out using PBMCs. CDR3 loop: CATSRDRTGMNTEAFF. The CDR3 nucleotides read TGTGCCACCAGCAGAGACCGGACAGGCATGAACACTGAAGCTTTCTTT. Drawing the rest from reference TRBV15 and TRBJ1-1, the complete variable domain is DAMVIQNPRYQVTQFGKPVTLSCSQTLNHNVMYWYQQKSSQAPKLLFHYYDKDFNNEADTPDNFQSRRPNTSFCFLDIRSPGLGDTAMYLCATSRDRTGMNTEAFFGQGTRLTVV.